This passage covers 31 T cell receptor beta chains from one sample sequenced in a study of blood T cell repertoires in COVID-19. Clones were sequenced by immunoSEQ multiplex PCR, and TCRdb holds only the in-frame ones, with some missing. The sample records fewer than 150,000 clones, roughly 90% being singletons. Material: peripheral blood. These receptors were collected from a man between 50 and 59 years old with active or convalescent COVID-19.

The rearrangement uses TRBV25-1 and TRBJ2-5, with a tentative D call TRBD1 (6 bases). The germline gives CDR1 MGHDK, CDR2 SYGVNS. Between the trimmed V and J ends, which lost 5 bases and 4 bases, there was a span of 17 bases. The CDR3 loop spans 15 amino acids. CDR3 protein: CASSPITGKRETQYF. CDR3 sequence (DNA): TGTGCCAGCAGTCCCATCACAGGGAAGAGAGAGACCCAGTACTTC.

The chain employs TRBV27 and TRBJ2-7; D not resolved. Germline CDR1 MNHEY, CDR2 SMNVEV (reference sequence). The V and J ends lost 3 bases and 5 bases respectively, with 11 bases between them. The length of the CDR3 is 13 residues. The CDR3 nucleotides read TGTGCCAGCAGTTTGAACCCCCGGGACGAGCAGTACTTC. The encoded protein is CASSLNPRDEQYF.

The chain employs TRBV14 and TRBJ2-2; tentatively, D is TRBD2 (5 bases). CDR1 SGHDN and CDR2 FVKESK come from the germline V gene. The CDR3 spans 16 residues. In nucleotides, the CDR3 is TGTGCGATCCACGGGGTGCTACGCTCTCCCACCGGGGAGCTGTTTTTT. Translating gives CAIHGVLRSPTGELFF.

In this sample, this clone turned up once. In DNA, the CDR3 is TGTGCCAGCAGCGTAAATCCAGGGGCGGGCACCGGGGAGCTGTTTTTT. Residues: CASSVNPGAGTGELFF. The chain is built from TRBV9 and TRBJ2-2; weak D call: TRBD1 (6 bases). This CDR3 is 16 amino acids long. V lost 1 base and J 4 bases, leaving 14 bases between the germline ends. Germline assignment: CDR1 SGDLS and CDR2 YYNGEE.

The chain couples TRBV6-5 to TRBJ2-1; TRBD2 might be the D (6 bases). Trimming cost V 2 bases and J 7 bases, with 15 bases left between them. The CDR3 has 15 amino acids. Germline V CDR1 and CDR2: MNHEY, SVGAGI. The CDR3 region has the DNA TGTGCCAGCAGTTACGGGGGGAGAGGGCCAAATGAGCAGTTCTTC. Its protein product is CASSYGGRGPNEQFF.

This clone was picked up a small number of times. The chain employs TRBV6-5 and TRBJ2-2, with D possibly being TRBD2 (5 bases). Per germline, CDR1 MNHEY and CDR2 SVGAGI. V dropped 2 bases and J dropped 7 bases, with 5 bases sitting between them. CDR3 length: 12 amino acids. The CDR3 region is CASSYRGGELFF. CDR3 bases: TGTGCCAGCAGTTACCGGGGCGGGGAGCTGTTTTTT.

This chain uses TRBV5-6 with TRBJ1-4; possibly TRBD1 for D (6 bases). The CDR3 is 14 amino acids. Germline lookup yields CDR1 SGHDT and CDR2 YYEEEE. Deletions cut 3 bases from V and 7 bases from J, with 13 bases between. This chain's CDR3 is CASSSTGRGEKLFF. For the CDR3, the DNA is TGTGCCAGCAGCTCGACAGGAAGGGGTGAAAAACTGTTTTTT.

The chain couples TRBV13 to TRBJ2-3; 8 bases line up with TRBD1. V gave up 5 bases and J gave up 5 bases; unmatched junction bases: 12. The CDR3 length is 16 residues. The V gene's germline CDR1 is PRHDT and CDR2 FYEKMQ (reference sequence). This CDR3 reads CASSPPGRGHLDTQYF. DNA for the CDR3: TGTGCCAGCAGCCCCCCCGGCAGGGGGCATTTAGATACGCAGTATTTT.

This chain joins TRBV7-6 and TRBJ2-3; TRBD2 might be the D (6 bases). This CDR3 has 15 amino acids. CDR1 is SGHVS, CDR2 FNYEAQ, per germline. V dropped 6 bases and J dropped 0 bases, with 13 bases sitting between them. The CDR3 reads CASRPTSPSTDTQYF. Here the CDR3 DNA reads TGTGCCAGCAGGCCTACTAGCCCTAGCACAGATACGCAGTATTTT. The variable domain in full, completed from reference TRBV7-6 and TRBJ2-3, reads GAGVSQSPRYKVTKRGQDVALRCDPISGHVSLYWYRQALGQGPEFLTYFNYEAQQDKSGLPNDRFSAERPEGSISTLTIQRTEQRDSAMYRCASRPTSPSTDTQYFGPGTRLTVL.

This chain links TRBV5-1 with TRBJ2-5; a possible D gene is TRBD1 (6 bases). Germline-derived CDR1 and CDR2 are SGHRS and YFSETQ. The CDR3 loop spans 15 amino acids. V lost 1 base, J lost 4 bases, and 14 bases lay in between. The CDR3 loop reads CASSLNWGQGETQYF. The CDR3, as DNA: TGCGCCAGCAGCTTGAATTGGGGGCAGGGAGAGACCCAGTACTTC.

This clone was observed a few times. The V gene is TRBV5-4, the J gene TRBJ1-2; D gene ambiguous. Germline V lookup: CDR1 SGHNT, CDR2 YYREEE (reference sequence). Trimming stripped 6 bases from V and 2 bases from J, with 17 bases between. The CDR3 is 15 amino acids. CDR3 in amino acids: CASTLNGVLNYGYTF. In nucleotides, the CDR3 is TGTGCCAGCACCCTGAACGGAGTGCTGAACTATGGCTACACCTTC.

The chain has TRBV24-1 and TRBJ2-2; maybe TRBD1 (5 bases). Trimming shortened V by 5 bases and J by 4 bases, and 22 bases separated the two germline ends. The CDR3 length is 18 residues. Germline CDR1 is KGHDR and CDR2 is SFDVKD. The CDR3 protein is CATSGRGYALRGTGELFF. As DNA, the CDR3 is TGTGCCACCAGTGGAAGGGGCTATGCTCTCCGTGGCACCGGGGAGCTGTTTTTT.

The rearrangement links TRBV24-1 to TRBJ2-1, with 10 nucleotides matching TRBD2. The CDR3 loop spans 15 amino acids. Germline values: CDR1 KGHDR, CDR2 SFDVKD. In DNA, the CDR3 is TGTGCGGTGGTGGCTAGCGGGAGAGGTTACAATGAGCAGTTCTTC. Amino acid sequence: CAVVASGRGYNEQFF.

The chain recombines TRBV7-9 with TRBJ2-6; D not resolved. Germline CDR1 and CDR2: SEHNR and FQNEAQ (reference sequence). Deletions cut 5 bases from V and 0 bases from J, with 14 bases between. This CDR3 contains 17 residues. The CDR3 sequence: CASSPEAVYSGANVLTF. CDR3 nucleotides: TGTGCCAGCAGCCCAGAGGCAGTTTACTCTGGGGCCAACGTCCTGACTTTC.

The J gene is TRBJ2-1, the V gene TRBV24-1, with 10 positions matching TRBD1. With 7 bases clipped from V and 0 bases from J, the junction kept 2 bases outside the gene matches. There are 15 residues in the CDR3. Germline V gene lookup returns CDR1 KGHDR and CDR2 SFDVKD. The CDR3 DNA reads TGTGCCACCAGCCGGGACAGGGGCTCCTACAATGAGCAGTTCTTC. Translation gives CATSRDRGSYNEQFF.

The genes are TRBV6-5 and TRBJ1-6; 7 positions agree with TRBD1. CDR3 length: 13 amino acids. V dropped 6 bases and J dropped 6; count of bases not matched to a gene: 2. Germline lookup yields CDR1 MNHEY and CDR2 SVGAGI. The CDR3 nucleotides read TGTGCCAGCAGCCAGGGGGGTAATTCACCCCTCCACTTT. It is translated as CASSQGGNSPLHF.

The rearrangement joins TRBV6-6 to TRBJ1-4, with TRBD1 identical over 9 bases. The CDR3 is 16 amino acids. V dropped 2 bases and J dropped 8; count of bases not matched to a gene: 9. Germline V gene sequence: CDR1 MNHNY, CDR2 SVGAGI (reference sequence). The CDR3 coding sequence is TGTGCCAGCAGTTACGACGGACAGGGGTTAAACGAAAAACTGTTTTTT. It encodes CASSYDGQGLNEKLFF.

This chain links TRBV19 with TRBJ2-1; 7 bases align to TRBD2. This CDR3 has 13 amino acids. Trimming cost V 4 bases and J 13 bases; bases outside gene matches: 10. Germline V gene lookup returns CDR1 LNHDA and CDR2 SQIVND (reference sequence). The CDR3 loop is CASSRGRGGIQFF. The CDR3 DNA is TGTGCCAGTAGTAGGGGGAGGGGCGGAATTCAGTTCTTC.

The J gene is TRBJ2-3, the V gene TRBV19, with D possibly TRBD1 on 6 matching bases. Germline CDR1 and CDR2: LNHDA and SQIVND (reference sequence). V lost 3 bases to trimming and J lost 2 bases, with 9 bases between them. The CDR3 length is 14 residues. The chain's CDR3 is CASSMGHLTDTQYF. CDR3 in DNA: TGTGCCAGTAGTATGGGACACCTCACAGATACGCAGTATTTT.

The chain carries TRBV11-2 and TRBJ2-7; TRBD1 agrees at 7 bases. Per the germline V gene, CDR1 is SGHAT and CDR2 is FQNNGV. CDR3 length: 18 residues. J gave up 3 bases and V 4 bases, and 18 bases lay outside the gene matches. In nucleotides, the CDR3 is TGTGCCAGCAGCTCTCAACAAGGGGGACAGAAAAGGAGCTACGAGCAGTACTTC. Protein product: CASSSQQGGQKRSYEQYF.

This rearrangement joins TRBV29-1 to TRBJ2-5; 10 nucleotides agree with TRBD1. V lost 4 bases to trimming and J lost 2 bases; unmatched junction nucleotides: 1. This CDR3 comprises 13 residues. Per germline, CDR1 SQVTM and CDR2 ANQGSEA. In nucleotides, the CDR3 is TGCAGCGTTGCGGACAGGGGGCAAGAGACCCAGTACTTC. This gives the protein CSVADRGQETQYF.

The V gene is TRBV5-1, the J gene TRBJ2-1; possible D gene TRBD2, 6 bases. With 6 bases removed from V and 0 bases from J, the gap between germline ends came to 19 bases. The CDR3 has 17 residues. Germline assignment: CDR1 SGHRS and CDR2 YFSETQ. DNA for the CDR3: TGCGCCAGCAAGGGGACGGCGGGACTCCGCTCCTACAATGAGCAGTTCTTC. It translates to CASKGTAGLRSYNEQFF.

The chain combines TRBV5-4 with TRBJ1-2, with 8 nucleotides matching TRBD1. From germline, CDR1 is SGHNT and CDR2 YYREEE (reference sequence). The CDR3 runs to 13 residues. J gave up 7 bases and V 0 bases, and 2 bases lay outside the gene matches. This CDR3 is CASSLGQGPGYTF. CDR3 nucleotide sequence: TGTGCCAGCAGCTTGGGACAGGGGCCTGGCTACACCTTC.

DNA of the CDR3: TGTGCCAGCAGCTTACGGGACAGGGACACAGATACGCAGTATTTT. Translated, it gives CASSLRDRDTDTQYF. This chain uses TRBV11-2 with TRBJ2-3; 9 bases align to TRBD1. V shed 2 bases, J shed 2 bases, and the junction held 2 bases outside the gene matches. Germline V CDR1 and CDR2: SGHAT, FQNNGV. The CDR3 totals 15 residues.

This clone has a handful of counts. In DNA, the CDR3 is TGTGCCAGCAGCTTGTATACGCCCTTACATAGCAATCAGCCCCAGCATTTT. This codes for CASSLYTPLHSNQPQHF. The chain links TRBV7-9 to TRBJ1-5; D ambiguous. The CDR3 extends over 17 amino acids. Germline CDR1 is SEHNR and CDR2 is FQNEAQ (reference sequence). Trimming cost V 3 bases and J 0 bases, with 15 bases left between them.

This rearrangement joins TRBV19 to TRBJ2-5, with 10 bases identical to TRBD1. The junction had 16 bases not matched to a gene; V was cut back by 5 bases and J by 4 bases. The CDR3 is made up of 18 amino acids. Per germline, CDR1 LNHDA and CDR2 SQIVND (reference sequence). The CDR3 spells CASSARDRGWRSGETQYF. The DNA for the CDR3 is TGTGCCAGTAGTGCTCGGGACAGGGGTTGGCGATCGGGAGAGACCCAGTACTTC.

This chain joins TRBV10-2 and TRBJ1-4; perhaps TRBD1 as D (6 bases). The germline CDR1 and CDR2 sequences are WSHSY and SAAADI. The CDR3 consists of 14 residues. V dropped 7 bases and J dropped 13 bases, with 22 bases sitting between them. The CDR3 reads CASTNTGGPGGLFF. In DNA, the CDR3 is TGCGCCAGCACTAATACGGGGGGCCCTGGAGGACTGTTTTTT.

This chain uses TRBV19 with TRBJ2-6, with D possibly being TRBD1 (6 bases). The germline V gene encodes CDR1 LNHDA and CDR2 SQIVND (reference sequence). The V gene lost 4 bases and the J gene lost 0 bases, with 7 bases spanning the gap. CDR3 size: 15 residues. The CDR3 loop reads CASSKDSSGANVLTF. Written as DNA, the CDR3 is TGTGCCAGTAGTAAGGACAGCTCTGGGGCCAACGTCCTGACTTTC.

V gene TRBV7-2 combines with J gene TRBJ2-7; perhaps TRBD1 as D (5 bases). This CDR3 is 15 amino acids long. The germline V and J ends were trimmed by 1 base and 0 bases, with 10 bases remaining between them. Germline V CDR1 and CDR2: SGHTA, FQGNSA. CDR3 region: CASSLGPGNSYEQYF. The CDR3 region has the DNA TGTGCCAGCAGCTTAGGTCCAGGGAACTCCTACGAGCAGTACTTC.

The gene calls are TRBV19 and TRBJ1-5; TRBD1 matches 12 bases. The germline gives CDR1 LNHDA, CDR2 SQIVND (reference sequence). This CDR3 has 17 amino acids. V lost 5 bases and J lost 1; bases outside the gene matches: 6. The CDR3 DNA is TGTGCCAGTAGTCCCCGGGACAGGGGGCTGAGCAATCAGCCCCAGCATTTT. It yields the protein CASSPRDRGLSNQPQHF.

As DNA, the CDR3 is TGTGCCAGCAGCCCCGGGGGGCGCTCAAATCAGCCCCAGCATTTT. It is translated as CASSPGGRSNQPQHF. The V gene is TRBV7-8, the J gene TRBJ1-5; tentative D call: TRBD1 (6 bases). The ends were cut back, 5 bases at V and 4 bases at J, with 15 bases in the middle. Per germline, CDR1 SGHVS and CDR2 FQNEAQ. The length of the CDR3 is 15 residues. The whole variable domain, remainder taken from reference TRBV7-8 and TRBJ1-5, is GAGVSQSPRYKVAKRGQDVALRCDPISGHVSLFWYQQALGQGPEFLTYFQNEAQLDKSGLPSDRFFAERPEGSVSTLKIQRTQQEDSAVYLCASSPGGRSNQPQHFGDGTRLSIL.